The 6 T cell receptor beta chains below all came from one sample that was sequenced in a study of T cells in Graves' hyperthyroidism and ophthalmopathy. TCR beta CDR3 sequences were amplified from RNA transcripts. HTBI primers were employed in a first-round RT-PCR of the TCR CDR3. TCRdb independently ran MiXCR on the multiplex PCR reads; one entry per CDR3 protein. The sample shows fewer than 350,000 distinct CDR3 sequences, over 20% of them seen only once. The sample taken for sequencing was blood. Receptors were obtained from a woman between 45 and 65 years old with Graves' hyperthyroidism.

This chain links TRBV7-2 with TRBJ1-2; D remains ambiguous. This CDR3 is 14 amino acids long. Between the trimmed V and J ends, which lost 2 bases and 4 bases, there was a span of 11 bases. The germline V gene encodes CDR1 SGHTA and CDR2 FQGNSA. CDR3 protein: CASSLNWVIYGYTF. The CDR3 nucleotides are TGTGCCAGCAGCTTAAATTGGGTTATCTATGGCTACACCTTC.

The table lists this clonotype with many counts. The V gene is TRBV7-9, the J gene TRBJ2-3; the D is unclear. V lost 1 base to trimming and J lost 4 bases, with 18 bases between them. CDR1 is SEHNR, CDR2 FQNEAQ, per germline (reference sequence). CDR3 length: 17 residues. CDR3 coding DNA: TGTGCCAGCAGCTTAGGGTTGCAGCTCAAAGGCCCAGATACGCAGTATTTT. Encoded protein: CASSLGLQLKGPDTQYF.

The chain couples TRBV20-1 to TRBJ2-3; the match to TRBD2 covers 9 bases. This CDR3 has 15 amino acids. The germline V gene has CDR1 DFQATT and CDR2 SNEGSKA (reference sequence). V shed 3 bases and J 0 bases; nucleotides not matched to a gene: 4. The CDR3 DNA follows: TGCAGTGCTAGCGGACTAGCGCGAAGCACAGATACGCAGTATTTT. Protein: CSASGLARSTDTQYF.

In its sample, this clonotype was seen a few times. The chain combines TRBV4-1 with TRBJ2-3; 8 positions match TRBD2. This CDR3 contains 17 residues. After removal of 4 bases from V and 4 bases from J, the junction contained 13 bases not matched to a gene. The germline gives CDR1 MGHRA, CDR2 YSYEKL. CDR3 bases: TGCGCCAGCAGCCCGCTCCCCTCAGCGGGGGTCCCAGATACGCAGTATTTT. It translates to CASSPLPSAGVPDTQYF.

The chain has TRBV12-3 or TRBV12-4 and TRBJ2-1, with 10 bases that match TRBD1. The junction had 10 bases not matched to a gene; V was cut back by 5 bases and J by 6 bases. This CDR3 has 16 residues. The chain's CDR3 is CASSPPLTGGFNEQFF. In DNA, the CDR3 is TGTGCCAGCAGTCCGCCTCTGACAGGGGGCTTCAATGAGCAGTTCTTC.

Many counts were recorded for this clonotype. For the CDR3, the DNA is TGTGCCAGCAGCCTCGGGACTCACGGGGACGAGCAGTACTTC. This codes for CASSLGTHGDEQYF. The chain links TRBV7-9 to TRBJ2-7; possibly TRBD2 for D (6 bases). In germline, CDR1 is SEHNR, CDR2 FQNEAQ (reference sequence). The germline V and J ends were trimmed by 5 bases and 5 bases, with 16 bases remaining between them. This CDR3 contains 14 residues.